Below are 11 T cell receptor beta chains sequenced from a single sample in a study of blood T cell repertoires in COVID-19. This table comes from immunoSEQ multiplex PCR, and its TCRdb copy is limited to in-frame clones, with some not included. Of around 110,000 clones in the sample, 75% to 90% are singletons; the top ten hold approximately 2.1%. Input material: peripheral blood. The source is a man younger than 40 with acute or convalescent COVID-19.

The chain has TRBV7-8 and TRBJ2-5; a weak D match, TRBD2 (6 bases). This CDR3 spans 13 amino acids. With 3 bases removed from V and 5 bases from J, the gap between germline ends came to 10 bases. Germline values: CDR1 SGHVS, CDR2 FQNEAQ. The CDR3 protein is CASSFASVETQYF. CDR3 coding DNA: TGTGCCAGCAGCTTTGCTAGCGTTGAGACCCAGTACTTC.

This chain joins TRBV7-9 and TRBJ2-3; 7 bases are a match to TRBD2. CDR1 is SEHNR and CDR2 is FQNEAQ in the germline V gene (reference sequence). With 3 bases clipped from V and 15 bases from J, the junction kept 9 bases outside the gene matches. The CDR3 totals 12 residues. The CDR3 spells CASSFPGLVSYF. Here the CDR3 DNA reads TGTGCCAGCAGCTTTCCCGGACTAGTTAGTTATTTT.

This clone was found once. The J gene is TRBJ2-1, the V gene TRBV14, with 8 nucleotides matching TRBD2. J was trimmed by 7 bases and V by 1 base; bases with no gene match: 3. The V gene's germline CDR1 is SGHDN and CDR2 FVKESK. The CDR3 runs to 14 residues. CDR3 loop: CASSQAGLGNEQFF. The DNA for the CDR3 is TGTGCCAGCAGCCAAGCGGGACTAGGGAATGAGCAGTTCTTC.

This clone appeared a few times. This chain joins TRBV19 and TRBJ1-5, with TRBD1 as a possible D gene (6 bases). This CDR3 comprises 14 residues. Trimming removed 3 bases at V and 6 bases at J, with 12 bases between. CDR1 and CDR2 (germline): LNHDA, SQIVND (reference sequence). The CDR3 protein is CASSIRGGSQPQHF. DNA of the CDR3: TGTGCCAGTAGTATTAGAGGGGGAAGTCAGCCCCAGCATTTT.

V usage is TRBV4-1 and J usage is TRBJ2-2, with D possibly being TRBD1 (6 bases). Germline V lookup: CDR1 MGHRA, CDR2 YSYEKL. The germline V and J ends were trimmed by 4 bases and 4 bases, with 19 bases remaining between them. The CDR3 extends over 17 amino acids. DNA of the CDR3: TGCGCCAGCAGCCTCCGATTCCGGGCAGGGGCCACCGGGGAGCTGTTTTTT. As protein: CASSLRFRAGATGELFF.

The chain has TRBV5-1 and TRBJ2-2; 9 bases align to TRBD1. The J segment lost 4 bases and the V segment lost 6 bases, leaving 7 bases of the junction unmatched. Per germline, CDR1 SGHRS and CDR2 YFSETQ. There are 15 residues in the CDR3. The CDR3 spells CASTWDREGTGELFF. In nucleotides, the CDR3 is TGCGCCAGCACCTGGGACAGGGAAGGCACCGGGGAGCTGTTTTTT.

This clone was counted at least ten times. This CDR3 reads CASSLGGARTGELFF. The CDR3 nucleotides are TGTGCCAGCAGCCTCGGGGGGGCGCGGACCGGGGAGCTGTTTTTT. The chain couples TRBV3-1 (or the pseudogene TRBV3-2) to TRBJ2-2; 8 bases map to TRBD2. CDR3 length: 15 residues. Germline V CDR1 and CDR2: LGHDT, YNNKEL (reference sequence). The J segment lost 5 bases and the V segment lost 4 bases, leaving 6 bases of the junction unmatched.

This chain connects TRBV3-1 (or the pseudogene TRBV3-2) to TRBJ2-5; 7 bases map to TRBD2. V was clipped by 2 bases and J by 2 bases; unmatched bases: 8. The CDR3 is made up of 16 amino acids. Germline V gives CDR1 LGHDT, CDR2 YNNKEL (reference sequence). DNA for the CDR3: TGTGCCAGCAGCCAACTGCTAGCGGAGGGTCAAGAGACCCAGTACTTC. This gives the protein CASSQLLAEGQETQYF.

The CDR3 DNA reads TGTGCCAGCAGCTTACCCCCCGCCGGCGGGAGAGATGAAAAACTGTTTTTT. Translation: CASSLPPAGGRDEKLFF. The chain carries TRBV11-3 and TRBJ1-4; D not certain. Trimming cost V 2 bases and J 6 bases, with 19 bases left between them. This CDR3 has 17 amino acids. Germline CDR1 is SGHNT and CDR2 is YENEEA.

V is TRBV3-1 (or the pseudogene TRBV3-2) and J is TRBJ2-1, with 8 nucleotides matching TRBD1. This CDR3 is built from 20 residues. Germline trimming cut 0 bases from V and 4 bases from J; bases unmatched to any gene: 17. Germline V lookup: CDR1 LGHDT, CDR2 YNNKEL (reference sequence). The CDR3, as DNA: TGTGCCAGCAGCCAAGAATCGTATAAGGAGCAGGGGGCGCGTTACAATGAGCAGTTCTTC. Translation: CASSQESYKEQGARYNEQFF.

This clone is deemed medium-sized. The rearrangement links TRBV4-2 to TRBJ2-1; 8 bases map to TRBD2. This CDR3 has 17 residues. The germline V gene has CDR1 LGHNA and CDR2 YNFKEQ. The ends lost 1 base at V and 3 bases at J; junction bases unmatched: 8. The CDR3 is CASSQVQRLAYYNEQFF. For the CDR3, the DNA is TGTGCCAGCAGCCAAGTACAAAGACTAGCGTACTACAATGAGCAGTTCTTC.